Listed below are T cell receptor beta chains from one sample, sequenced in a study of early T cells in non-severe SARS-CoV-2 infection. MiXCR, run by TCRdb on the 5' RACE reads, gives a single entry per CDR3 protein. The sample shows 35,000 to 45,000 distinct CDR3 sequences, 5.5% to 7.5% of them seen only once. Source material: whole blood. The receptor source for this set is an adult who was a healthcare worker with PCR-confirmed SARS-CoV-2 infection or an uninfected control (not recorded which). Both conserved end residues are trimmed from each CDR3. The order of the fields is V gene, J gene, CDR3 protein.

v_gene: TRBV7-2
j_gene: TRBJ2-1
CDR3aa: ASSSAGYNEQF

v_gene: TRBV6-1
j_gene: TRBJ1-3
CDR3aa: ASSEQESSGNTIY

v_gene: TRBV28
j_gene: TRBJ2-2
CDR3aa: ASSSARDRLPGELF

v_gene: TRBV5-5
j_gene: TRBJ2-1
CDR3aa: ASNLGTSGGHNEQF

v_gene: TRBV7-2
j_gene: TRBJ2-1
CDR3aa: ASSLLGIDEQF

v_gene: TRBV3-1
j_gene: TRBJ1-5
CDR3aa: ASSQAPGGGSGQPQH

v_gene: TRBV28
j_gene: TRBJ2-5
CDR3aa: ASSLAVAETQY

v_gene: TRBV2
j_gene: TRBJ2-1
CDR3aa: ASSPTNYNEQF

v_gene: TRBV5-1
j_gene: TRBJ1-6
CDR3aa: ASSLATDSYNSPLH

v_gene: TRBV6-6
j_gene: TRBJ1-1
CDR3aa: ASSSQGFMNTEAF

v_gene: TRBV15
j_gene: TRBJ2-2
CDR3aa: ATSTGGETGELF

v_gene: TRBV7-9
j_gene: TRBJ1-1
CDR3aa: ASSFRQGVESTEAF

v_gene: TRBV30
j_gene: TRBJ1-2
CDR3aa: AWNKDPNYGYT

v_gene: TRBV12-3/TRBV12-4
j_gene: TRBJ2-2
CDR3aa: ASSFEAGELF

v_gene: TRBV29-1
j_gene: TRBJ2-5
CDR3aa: SVGEEVFRETQY

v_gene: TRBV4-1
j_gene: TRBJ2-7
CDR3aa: ASSQDSLATYEQY

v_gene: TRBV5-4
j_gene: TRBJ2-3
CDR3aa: ASSSVFTDTQY

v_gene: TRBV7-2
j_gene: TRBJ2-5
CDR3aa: ASSPNGGETQY

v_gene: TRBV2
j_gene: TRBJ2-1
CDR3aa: ASTPSSYNEQF

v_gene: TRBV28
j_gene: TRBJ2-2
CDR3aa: ASSQLGELF

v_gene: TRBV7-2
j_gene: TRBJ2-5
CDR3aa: ASSLRGKQETQY

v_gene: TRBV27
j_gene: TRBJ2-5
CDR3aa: ASSRGTGINQETQY

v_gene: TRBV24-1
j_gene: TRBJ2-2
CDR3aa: ATSATGTDYTGELF

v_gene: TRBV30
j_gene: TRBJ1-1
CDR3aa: AWTPDTEAF

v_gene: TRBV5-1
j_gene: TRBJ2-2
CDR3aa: ASSSVGGQNTGELF

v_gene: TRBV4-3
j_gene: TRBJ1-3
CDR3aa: ASSQSFRGLAGNTIY

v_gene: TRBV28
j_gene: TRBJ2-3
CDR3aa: ASSPLEVTDTQY

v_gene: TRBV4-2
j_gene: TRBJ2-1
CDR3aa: ASSGMGRLAGDEQF

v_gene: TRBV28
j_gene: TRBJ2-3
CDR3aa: ASSLAGRTDTQY

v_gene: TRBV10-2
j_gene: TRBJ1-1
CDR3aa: ASSEQGAGEAF

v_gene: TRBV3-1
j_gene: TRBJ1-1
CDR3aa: ASSRQILDTEAF

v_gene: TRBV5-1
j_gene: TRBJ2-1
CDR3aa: ASSLSLSTENGEQF

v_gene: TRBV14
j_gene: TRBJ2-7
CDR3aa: ASSQGDGESYEQY

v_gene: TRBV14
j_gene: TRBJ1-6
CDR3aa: ASSQVTGSPLH

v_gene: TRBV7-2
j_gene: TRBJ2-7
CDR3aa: ASSLAAGDPPSSYEQY

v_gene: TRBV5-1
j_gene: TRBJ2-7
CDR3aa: ASSLDGLADPYEQY

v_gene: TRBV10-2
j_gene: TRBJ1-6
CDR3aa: ASSGRQGPNSPLH

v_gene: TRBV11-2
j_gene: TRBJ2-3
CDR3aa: ASDGLKYTDTQY

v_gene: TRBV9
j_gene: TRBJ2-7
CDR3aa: AGSRSNYEQY

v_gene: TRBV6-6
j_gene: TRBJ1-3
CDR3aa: ASSSQGIESGNTIY

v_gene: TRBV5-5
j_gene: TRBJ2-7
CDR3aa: ASSFGTGTGEQY

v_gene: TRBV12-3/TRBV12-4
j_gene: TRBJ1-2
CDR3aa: ASSFELYGYT

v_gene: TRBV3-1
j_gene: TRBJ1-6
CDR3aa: ASSPDWYNSPLH

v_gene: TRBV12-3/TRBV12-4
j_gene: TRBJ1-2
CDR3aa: ASSRENYGYT

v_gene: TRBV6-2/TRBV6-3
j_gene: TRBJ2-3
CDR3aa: ASADTSDTQY

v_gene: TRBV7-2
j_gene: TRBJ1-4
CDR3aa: ASSFGGGNEKLF

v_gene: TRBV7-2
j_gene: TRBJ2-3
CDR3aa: ASSLVGQGADTQY

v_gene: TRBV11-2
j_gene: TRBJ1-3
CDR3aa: ASSLQGGSGNTIY

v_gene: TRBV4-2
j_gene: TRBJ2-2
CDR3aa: ASSLRRGTGELF

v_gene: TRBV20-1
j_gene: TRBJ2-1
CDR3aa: SARNPAALYNEQF

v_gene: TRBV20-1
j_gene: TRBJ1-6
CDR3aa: SARTGGAYNSPLH

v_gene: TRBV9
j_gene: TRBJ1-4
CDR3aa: ASSEGSSEKLF

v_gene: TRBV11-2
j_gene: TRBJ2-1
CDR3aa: ASSHSVYEQF

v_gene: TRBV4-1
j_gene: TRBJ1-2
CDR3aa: ASSQDFVGWNYGYT

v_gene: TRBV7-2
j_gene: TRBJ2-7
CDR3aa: ASSFTQGSYEQY

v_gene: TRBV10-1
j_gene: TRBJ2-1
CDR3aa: ASSEYRDNEQF

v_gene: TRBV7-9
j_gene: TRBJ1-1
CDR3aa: ASSLTLGTEAF

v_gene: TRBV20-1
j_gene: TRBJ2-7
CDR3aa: SARMAYEQY

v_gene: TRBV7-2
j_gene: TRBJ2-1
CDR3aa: ASSLGTSGGFNEQF

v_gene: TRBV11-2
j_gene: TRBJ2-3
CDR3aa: ASSLAPTDTQY